This T cell receptor (beta chain) was identified in a study of CD8 T cells in Susac syndrome. TCR beta sequences were obtained from blood CD8+ and CD4+ T cells. TEMRA cells were FACS-enriched, unlike CD8+ and CD4+ T cells, which were negatively isolated. Reverse transcription of about 0.45 to 1 ug RNA was carried out with random hexamers. A multiplex approach, immunoSEQ multiplex PCR, amplified TCR beta CDR3 across 54 Vbeta and 13 Jbeta. TCRdb reprocessed the immunoSEQ multiplex PCR reads with MiXCR, giving one entry per CDR3 protein. This table holds about 200,000 distinct CDR3 sequences, 90% to 95% found once. General study findings and limits: By the study's own acknowledgment, its TCR sequencing and HLA analysis included relatively few individuals.

Germline CDR1 and CDR2: KGHSH and LQKENI. The CDR3 sequence is 13 residues long. V lost 6 bases and J lost 7, with 16 bases in between. On this clonotype itself: Its antigen remains unidentified.

The V and J genes are TRBV18 and TRBJ2-7; D gene ambiguous. The source material was CD4+ T cells from PBMCs. The receptor was isolated from a human donor with multiple sclerosis. The CDR3 protein is CASSQEHMGEQYF. Written as DNA, the CDR3 is TGTGCCAGCTCCCAAGAACATATGGGGGAGCAGTACTTC.